The entry that follows covers one TCR beta chain sequence. Its specificity is not known. Germline CDR1 reads MGHRA; CDR2 reads YSYEKL. The germline V and J ends were trimmed by 1 base and 8 bases, with 12 bases remaining between them. The CDR3 contains 14 residues. The data are from a study of post-analysis software for immune sequencing data. Across the whole study: Relapsing-remitting, secondary progressive and progressive-relapsing forms made up the multiple sclerosis disease courses. Study-wide findings and caveats: Under F measure analysis, samples from one preparation batch co-clustered strongly. Normalized Chao1 diversity was significantly lower in multiple sclerosis patients than in controls. Included in a set of a handful of TRBV segments more frequent in patients than controls were TRBV5-6, TRBV5-1 and TRBV20-1.

Researchers reported that TCR beta cDNA libraries carried unique molecular identifiers. A population of roughly 0.95 to 10 million T cells gave rise to about half a million cDNA molecules. TCRdb fed the PCR reads into MiXCR, producing one record per CDR3 protein. Of roughly 540,000 distinct CDR3 sequences in the sample, around 31% are singletons; the top ten hold about 5.6%. The specimen sequenced was blood. The gene calls are TRBV4-1 and TRBJ2-1; D gene unclear. The clonotype was recovered from a girl aged 2-17 years with multiple sclerosis. The CDR3 DNA is TGCGCCAGCAGCCAAGGTATATTATCGTATGAGCAGTTCTTC. Protein product: CASSQGILSYEQFF.